The clone carrying this TCR beta chain was seen a few times. The data are from a study of spatial heterogeneity in lung cancer. Each CDR3 protein is one row after TCRdb ran MiXCR on the 5' RACE reads. The top ten hold less than 25% of the sample, which has 20,000 to 30,000 distinct CDR3 sequences, 9% to 10% seen once. CDR3 length: 15 residues. V gave up 4 bases and J gave up 2 bases, with 13 bases separating them. Germline assignment: CDR1 MGHRA and CDR2 YSYEKL. The time point is: blood at routine non-recurrence follow-up after resection. Unsorted whole RNA from tumor, nontumor lung or frozen PBMC underwent sequencing.

Sequenced here: PBMCs, sampled at follow-up. The rearrangement links TRBV4-1 to TRBJ2-3, with D possibly TRBD1 on 5 matching bases. This receptor was identified in a male donor with early-stage non-small cell lung cancer. The CDR3 is CASSRGHSNTDTQYF. In DNA form, the CDR3 reads TGCGCCAGCAGCCGCGGACACTCGAACACAGATACGCAGTATTTT.